This T cell receptor beta chain was identified during a study of blood T cell repertoires in COVID-19. In the study overall: Both acute and convalescent COVID-19 samples were obtained from the United States, Italy and Spain. T cells, B-cell-depleted T cells, or PBMCs provided the cDNA or gDNA that served as material.

From germline, CDR1 is SGHNT and CDR2 YENEEA. The ends lost 4 bases at V and 7 bases at J; junction bases unmatched: 12. This CDR3 has 18 residues. Clones were sequenced by immunoSEQ multiplex PCR, and TCRdb holds only the in-frame ones, with some missing. This sample has 270,000 or so clones; approximately 88% occur once, and the top ten carry approximately 1.5%. Followed longitudinally, the Seattle patients had been enrolled during active infection. This receptor was taken from a human donor with COVID-19, enrolled during active disease. The donor label of this sample is uncertain. The gene calls are TRBV11-3 and TRBJ2-1, with 14 bases matching TRBD2. The sample consisted of peripheral blood. The CDR3 DNA follows: TGTGCCAGCAGCTCAATGACCGGGACTAGCGGGAGTGGGAATGAGCAGTTCTTC. This encodes CASSSMTGTSGSGNEQFF.